This T cell receptor beta chain originates from a study of cytomegalovirus exposure and HLA in healthy donors. PCR was performed using 60 Vbeta and 13 Jbeta primers. TCRdb keeps only in-frame clones here, not all; method: immunoSEQ multiplex PCR. The data contain some 120,000 clones, less than 80% of them singletons. Per germline, CDR1 SNHLY and CDR2 FYNNEI. The length of the CDR3 is 14 residues. V lost 8 bases and J lost 5, with 16 bases in between. The sequence was obtained from a man between 35 and 55 years old in good health and CMV-seropositive. The sequenced sample was PBMCs. V is TRBV2 and J is TRBJ1-5; D ambiguous. CDR3 loop: CASQTLGIDQPQHF. CDR3 bases: TGTGCCAGCCAAACCCTGGGCATAGATCAGCCCCAGCATTTT.